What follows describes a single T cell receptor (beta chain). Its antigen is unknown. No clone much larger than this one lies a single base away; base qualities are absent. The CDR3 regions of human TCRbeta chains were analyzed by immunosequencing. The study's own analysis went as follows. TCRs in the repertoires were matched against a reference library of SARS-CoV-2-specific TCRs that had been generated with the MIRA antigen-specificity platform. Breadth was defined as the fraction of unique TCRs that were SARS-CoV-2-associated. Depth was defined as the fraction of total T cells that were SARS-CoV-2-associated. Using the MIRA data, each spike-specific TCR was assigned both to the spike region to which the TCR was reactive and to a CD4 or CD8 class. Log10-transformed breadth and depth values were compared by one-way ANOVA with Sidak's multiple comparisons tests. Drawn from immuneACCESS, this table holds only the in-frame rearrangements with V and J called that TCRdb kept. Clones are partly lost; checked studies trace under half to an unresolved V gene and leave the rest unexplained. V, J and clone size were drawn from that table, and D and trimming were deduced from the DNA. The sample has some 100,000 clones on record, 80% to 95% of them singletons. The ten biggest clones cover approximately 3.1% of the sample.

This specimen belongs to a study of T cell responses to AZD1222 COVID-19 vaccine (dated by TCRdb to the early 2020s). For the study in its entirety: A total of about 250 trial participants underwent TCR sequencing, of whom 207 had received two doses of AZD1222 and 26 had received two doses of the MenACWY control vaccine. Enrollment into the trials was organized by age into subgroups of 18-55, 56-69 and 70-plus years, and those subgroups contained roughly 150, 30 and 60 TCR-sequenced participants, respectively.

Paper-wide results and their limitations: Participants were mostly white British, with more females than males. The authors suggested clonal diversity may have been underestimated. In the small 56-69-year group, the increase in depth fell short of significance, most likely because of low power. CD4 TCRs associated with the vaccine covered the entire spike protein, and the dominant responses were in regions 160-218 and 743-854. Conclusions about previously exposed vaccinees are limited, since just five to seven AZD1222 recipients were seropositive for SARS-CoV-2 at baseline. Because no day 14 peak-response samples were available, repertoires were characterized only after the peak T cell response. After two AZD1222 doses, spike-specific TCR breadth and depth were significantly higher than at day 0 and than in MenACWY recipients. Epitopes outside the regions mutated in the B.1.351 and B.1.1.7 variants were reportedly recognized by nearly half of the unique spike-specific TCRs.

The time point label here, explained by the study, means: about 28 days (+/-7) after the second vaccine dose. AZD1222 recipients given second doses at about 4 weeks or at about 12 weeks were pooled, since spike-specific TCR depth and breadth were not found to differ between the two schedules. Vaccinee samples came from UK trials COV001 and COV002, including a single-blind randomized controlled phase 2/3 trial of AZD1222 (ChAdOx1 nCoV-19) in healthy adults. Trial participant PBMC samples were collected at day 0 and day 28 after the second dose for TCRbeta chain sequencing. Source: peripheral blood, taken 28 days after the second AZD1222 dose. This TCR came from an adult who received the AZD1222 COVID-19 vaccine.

The bases read TGCAGCGTTGAAGTGGGGGGCTCAGGCAACGAGCAGTACTTC. This encodes CSVEVGGSGNEQYF. The chain couples TRBV29-1 to TRBJ2-7, with the D call perhaps TRBD1 or TRBD2, each one matching 6 bases. V is pared back by 1 base and J by 5 bases, with 15 bases lying between the germline termini. CDR1 SQVTM and CDR2 ANQGSEA are derived from the germline V gene. The cysteine opens and the phenylalanine closes a CDR3 of 14 amino acids. Of all the DNA, just the CDR3 is kept, 42 bases in frame from base 1.